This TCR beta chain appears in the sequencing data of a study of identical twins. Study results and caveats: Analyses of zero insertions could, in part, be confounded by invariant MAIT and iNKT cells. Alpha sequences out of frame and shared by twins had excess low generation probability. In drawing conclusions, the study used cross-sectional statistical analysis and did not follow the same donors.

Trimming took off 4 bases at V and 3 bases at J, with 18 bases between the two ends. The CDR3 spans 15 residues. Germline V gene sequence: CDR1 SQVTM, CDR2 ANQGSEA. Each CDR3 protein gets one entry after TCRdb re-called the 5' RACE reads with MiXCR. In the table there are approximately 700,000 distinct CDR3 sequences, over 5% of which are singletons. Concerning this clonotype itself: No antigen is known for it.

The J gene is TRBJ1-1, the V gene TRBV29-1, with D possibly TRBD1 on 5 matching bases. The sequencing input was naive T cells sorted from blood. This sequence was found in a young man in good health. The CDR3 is CSVGTGAIRYTEAFF. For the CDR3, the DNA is TGCAGCGTTGGAACAGGAGCCATCAGGTACACTGAAGCTTTCTTT.